This note documents a single TCR beta chain sequence. Germline is not matched at one junction end, which may reflect a read error. A J-beta primer mix and a sample-barcoded 5' primer were used in a second PCR of about 7 to 11 cycles. Via MiXCR, TCRdb re-called the 5' RACE reads, giving one row per CDR3 protein. The sample has fewer than 2 million distinct CDR3 sequences, more than 35% seen once. This sample stems from a study of blood T cells in healthy people across ages. Sequencing input: blood. The TCR sequence derives from a human donor in good health.

The DNA of the CDR3 is TGCAGTACTAGAGACGGGGACAATGAGCAGTTCTTC. Protein product: CSTRDGDNEQFF. The V call is TRBV20-1, the J call TRBJ2-1, with D tentatively TRBD2 (5 bases). Germline assignment: CDR1 DFQATT and CDR2 SNEGSKA (reference sequence). This CDR3 has 12 residues.